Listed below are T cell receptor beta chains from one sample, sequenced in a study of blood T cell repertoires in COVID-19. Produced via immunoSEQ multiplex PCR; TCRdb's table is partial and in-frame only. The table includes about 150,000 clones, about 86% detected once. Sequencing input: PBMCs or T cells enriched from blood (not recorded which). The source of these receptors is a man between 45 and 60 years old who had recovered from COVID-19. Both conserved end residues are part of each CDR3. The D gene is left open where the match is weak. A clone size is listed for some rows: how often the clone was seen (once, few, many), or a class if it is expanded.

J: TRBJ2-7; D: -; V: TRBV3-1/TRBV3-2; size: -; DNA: TGTGCCAGCAGCCTTCAACAGGGTAACTACGAGCAGTACTTC; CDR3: CASSLQQGNYEQYF
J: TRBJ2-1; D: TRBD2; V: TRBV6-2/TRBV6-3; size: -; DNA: TGTGCCAGCAGTGGCACCGGGACTAGCGTTACCAATGAGCAGTTCTTC; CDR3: CASSGTGTSVTNEQFF
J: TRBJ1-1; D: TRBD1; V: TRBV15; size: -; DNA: TGTGCCACCAGCTTACAGGGGCATGAAGCTTTCTTT; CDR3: CATSLQGHEAFF
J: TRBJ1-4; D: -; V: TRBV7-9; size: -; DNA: TGTGCCAGCGGTGCAGGGAATGCTAATGAAAAACTGTTTTTT; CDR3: CASGAGNANEKLFF
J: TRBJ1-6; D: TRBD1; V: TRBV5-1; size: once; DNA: TGCGCCAGCAGCCTCGGACAGGGATCGTCAAGTTCACCCCTCCACTTT; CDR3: CASSLGQGSSSSPLHF
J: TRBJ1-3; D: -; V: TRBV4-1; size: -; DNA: TGCGCCAGCAGCCGGGGAGGGCTAGTTGCCCTTGGAAACACCATATATTTT; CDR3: CASSRGGLVALGNTIYF
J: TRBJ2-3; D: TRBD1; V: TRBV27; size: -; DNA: TGTGCCAGCAGCTTAACCCCGGGGACAGGCCGCACAGATACGCAGTATTTT; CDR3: CASSLTPGTGRTDTQYF
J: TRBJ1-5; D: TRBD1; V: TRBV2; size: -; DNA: TGTGCCAGCAGCCGGGACAGGGGTTTCAATCAGCCCCAGCATTTT; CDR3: CASSRDRGFNQPQHF
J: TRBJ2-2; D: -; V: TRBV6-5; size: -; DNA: TGTGCCAGCAGTTACGGGCCTGGGGGCTGGGGGGAGCTGTTTTTT; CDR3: CASSYGPGGWGELFF
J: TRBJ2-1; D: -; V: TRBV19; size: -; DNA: TGTGCCAGTAGTATGGGACTGGACAACAATGAGCAGTTCTTC; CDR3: CASSMGLDNNEQFF
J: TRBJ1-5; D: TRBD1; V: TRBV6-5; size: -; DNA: TGTGCCAGCAGTTACTCGGGACAGTCCAATCAGCCCCAGCATTTT; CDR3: CASSYSGQSNQPQHF
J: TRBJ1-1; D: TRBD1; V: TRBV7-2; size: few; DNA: TGTGCCAGCAGCGTGGACAGGGGGAGTGTCGTAGCTTTCTTT; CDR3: CASSVDRGSVVAFF
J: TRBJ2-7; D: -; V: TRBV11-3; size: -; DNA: TGTGCCAGCAGCCCCGACCCGGGGGTCGAGCAGTACTTC; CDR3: CASSPDPGVEQYF
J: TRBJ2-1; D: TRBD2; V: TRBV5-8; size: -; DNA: TGTGCCAGCAGCTCGGGACTAGCATCCTACAATGAGCAGTTCTTC; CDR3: CASSSGLASYNEQFF
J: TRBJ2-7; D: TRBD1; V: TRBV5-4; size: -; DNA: TGTGCCAGCAGCCCCGGGGGACAGGGAGTGTACGAGCAGTACTTC; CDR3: CASSPGGQGVYEQYF
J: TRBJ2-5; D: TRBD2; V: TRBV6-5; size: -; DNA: TGTGCCAGCAGTTACTCGAAGCGGGGGGGCGGAGAGACCCAGTACTTC; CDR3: CASSYSKRGGGETQYF
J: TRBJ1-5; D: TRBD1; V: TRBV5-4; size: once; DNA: TGTGCCAGCAGCTTGGGACCGGGACAGGGGGCCGGTCAGCCCCAGCATTTT; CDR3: CASSLGPGQGAGQPQHF
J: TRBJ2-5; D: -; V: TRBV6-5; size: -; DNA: TGTGCCAGTCAACAGGGAGCGTACCAAGAGACCCAGTACTTC; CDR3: CASQQGAYQETQYF
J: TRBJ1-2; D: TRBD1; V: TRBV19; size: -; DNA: TGTGCCAGTAGTATAGGAGGGACAGGGGGTGGCTACACCTTC; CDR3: CASSIGGTGGGYTF
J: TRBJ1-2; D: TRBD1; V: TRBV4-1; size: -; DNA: TGCGCCAGCAGCCAAGATCAAGACAGGGGGTACTATGGCTACACCTTC; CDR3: CASSQDQDRGYYGYTF
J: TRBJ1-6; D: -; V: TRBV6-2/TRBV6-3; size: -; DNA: TGTGCCAGCAGTTACGGGCCGGGAACAAGCTCCTATAATTCACCCCTCCACTTT; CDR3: CASSYGPGTSSYNSPLHF
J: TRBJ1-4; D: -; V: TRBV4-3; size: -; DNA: TGCGCCAGCAGCCAAGATCGCAGGGAGGGTAATGAAAAACTGTTTTTT; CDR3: CASSQDRREGNEKLFF
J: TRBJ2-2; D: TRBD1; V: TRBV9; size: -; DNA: TGTGCCAGCAGCGGGACAGGGAGGACCGGGGAGCTGTTTTTT; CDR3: CASSGTGRTGELFF
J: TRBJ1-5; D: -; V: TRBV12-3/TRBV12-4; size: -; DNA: TGTGCCAGCCTAGGGGAGGGGAATCAGCCCCAGCATTTT; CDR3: CASLGEGNQPQHF